This entry features one T cell receptor (beta chain) sequence. What it recognizes is unknown. At the DNA level, this CDR3 is encoded by other sequences in the same sample as well. Following autologous stem cell transplantation, relapse occurred in every patient, and exposure to brentuximab vedotin varied. Best response was recorded as complete response, partial response or progressive disease. This specimen belongs to a study of PD-1 blockade in classical Hodgkin lymphoma. Overall study results and limits: Complete responders showed a baseline diversity that resembled the diversity of newly diagnosed patients.

The CDR3 consists of 15 residues. Germline values: CDR1 SEHNR, CDR2 FQNEAQ (reference sequence). Germline trimming cut 5 bases from V and 13 bases from J; bases unmatched to any gene: 14. The assay was immunoSEQ multiplex PCR, and TCRdb's table has in-frame clones only and misses some. The sample contains around 19,000 clones, roughly 85% of which appear only once. V gene TRBV7-9 combines with J gene TRBJ1-6; 7 positions agree with TRBD1. Sample: peripheral blood mononuclear cells (PBMCs), taken before the second cycle of nivolumab. The TCR was taken from a human donor with classical Hodgkin lymphoma. In DNA, the CDR3 is TGTGCCAGCAGCCTTACAGGGGCCCGGGTAACGCCCCTCCACTTT. Translated: CASSLTGARVTPLHF.